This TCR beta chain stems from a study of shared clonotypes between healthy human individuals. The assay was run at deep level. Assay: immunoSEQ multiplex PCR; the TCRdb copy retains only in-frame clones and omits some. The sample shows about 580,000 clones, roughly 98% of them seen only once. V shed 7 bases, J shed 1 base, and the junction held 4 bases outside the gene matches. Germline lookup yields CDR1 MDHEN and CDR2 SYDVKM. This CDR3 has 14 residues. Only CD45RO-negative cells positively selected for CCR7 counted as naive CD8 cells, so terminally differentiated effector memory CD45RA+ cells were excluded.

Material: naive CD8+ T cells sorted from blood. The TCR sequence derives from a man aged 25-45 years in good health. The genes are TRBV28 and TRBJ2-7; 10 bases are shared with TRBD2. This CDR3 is CASKSGRESYEQYF. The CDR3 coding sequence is TGTGCCAGCAAAAGCGGGAGGGAATCCTACGAGCAGTACTTC.